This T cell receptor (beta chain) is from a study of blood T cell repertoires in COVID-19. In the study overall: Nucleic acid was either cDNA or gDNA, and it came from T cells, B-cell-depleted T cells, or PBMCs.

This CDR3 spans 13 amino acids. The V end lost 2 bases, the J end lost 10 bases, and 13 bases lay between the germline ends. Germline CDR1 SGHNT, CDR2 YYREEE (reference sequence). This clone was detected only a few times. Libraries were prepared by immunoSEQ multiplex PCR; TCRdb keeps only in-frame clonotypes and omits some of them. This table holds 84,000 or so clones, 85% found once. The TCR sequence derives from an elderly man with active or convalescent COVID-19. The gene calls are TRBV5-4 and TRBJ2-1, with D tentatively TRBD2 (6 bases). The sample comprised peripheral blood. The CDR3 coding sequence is TGTGCCAGCAGCTTTCCAGGGAGGAGAGAGCAGTTCTTC. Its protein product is CASSFPGRREQFF.